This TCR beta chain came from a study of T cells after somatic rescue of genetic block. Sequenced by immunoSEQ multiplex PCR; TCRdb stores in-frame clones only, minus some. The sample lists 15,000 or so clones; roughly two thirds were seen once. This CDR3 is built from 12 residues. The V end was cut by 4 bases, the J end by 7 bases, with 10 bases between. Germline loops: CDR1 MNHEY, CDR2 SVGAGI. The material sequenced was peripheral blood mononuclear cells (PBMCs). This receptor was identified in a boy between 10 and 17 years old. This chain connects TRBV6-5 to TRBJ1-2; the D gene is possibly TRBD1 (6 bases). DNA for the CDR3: TGTGCCAGCAGTTGGGGGCAGGGTGGCTACACCTTC. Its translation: CASSWGQGGYTF.